These 2 T cell receptor beta chains came from one sample sequenced in a study of blood T cell repertoires in COVID-19. Libraries were prepared by immunoSEQ multiplex PCR; TCRdb keeps only in-frame clonotypes and omits some of them. Of hundreds of thousands of clones in the sample, roughly 90% were seen once. The sample comprised peripheral blood. The source of these receptors is a woman in her seventies with COVID-19, enrolled during active disease.

On this clone: The sample holds other DNA sequences that translate to the same CDR3. The chain employs TRBV2 and TRBJ1-2, with D perhaps matching TRBD1 (6 bases). CDR3 length equals 13 residues. Trimming removed 3 bases at V and 3 bases at J, with 8 bases between. Per the germline V gene, CDR1 is SNHLY and CDR2 is FYNNEI. CDR3 region: CASSDNRDYGYTF. The DNA of the CDR3 is TGTGCCAGCAGTGATAACAGGGACTATGGCTACACCTTC.

This chain links TRBV10-3 with TRBJ1-5, with 8 positions matching TRBD1. Trimming removed 11 bases from V and 3 bases from J; junction bases left unmatched: 9. The CDR3 covers 14 residues. CDR1 and CDR2 (germline): ENHRY, SYGVKD. The CDR3 DNA sequence: TGTGCCGTAGACCGGGACAGGACCAATCAGCCCCAGCATTTT. Its translation is CAVDRDRTNQPQHF.